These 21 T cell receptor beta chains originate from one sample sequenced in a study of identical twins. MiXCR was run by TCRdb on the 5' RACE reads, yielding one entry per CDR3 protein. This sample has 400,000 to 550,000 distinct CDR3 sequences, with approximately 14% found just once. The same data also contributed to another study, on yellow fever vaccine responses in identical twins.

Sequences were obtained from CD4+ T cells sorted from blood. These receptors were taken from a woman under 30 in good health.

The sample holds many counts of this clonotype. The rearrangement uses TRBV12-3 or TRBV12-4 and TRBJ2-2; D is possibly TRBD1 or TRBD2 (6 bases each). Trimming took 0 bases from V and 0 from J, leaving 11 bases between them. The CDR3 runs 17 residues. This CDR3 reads CASSLAVGGANTGELFF. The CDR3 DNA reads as TGTGCCAGCAGTTTAGCCGTGGGGGGCGCGAACACCGGGGAGCTGTTTTTT.

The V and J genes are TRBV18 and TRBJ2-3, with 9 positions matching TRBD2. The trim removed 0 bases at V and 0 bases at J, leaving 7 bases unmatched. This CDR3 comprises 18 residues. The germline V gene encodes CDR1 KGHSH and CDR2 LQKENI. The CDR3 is CASSPPQRGDPSTDTQYF. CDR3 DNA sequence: TGTGCCAGCTCACCACCCCAGCGGGGGGACCCAAGCACAGATACGCAGTATTTT.

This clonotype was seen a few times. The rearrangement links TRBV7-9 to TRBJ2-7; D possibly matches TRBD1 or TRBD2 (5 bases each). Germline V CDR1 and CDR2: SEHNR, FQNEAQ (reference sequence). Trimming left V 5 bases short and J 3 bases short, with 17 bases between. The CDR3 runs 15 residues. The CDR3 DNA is TGTGCCAGCAGCGCAATGGGACCTACCTTCTACGAGCAGTACTTC. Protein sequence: CASSAMGPTFYEQYF.

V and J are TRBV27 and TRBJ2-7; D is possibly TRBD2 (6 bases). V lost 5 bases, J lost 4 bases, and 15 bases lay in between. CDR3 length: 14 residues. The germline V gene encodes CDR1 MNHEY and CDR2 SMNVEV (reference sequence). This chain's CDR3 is CASSPLAERYEQYF. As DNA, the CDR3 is TGTGCCAGCAGTCCCTTAGCGGAGAGATACGAGCAGTACTTC.

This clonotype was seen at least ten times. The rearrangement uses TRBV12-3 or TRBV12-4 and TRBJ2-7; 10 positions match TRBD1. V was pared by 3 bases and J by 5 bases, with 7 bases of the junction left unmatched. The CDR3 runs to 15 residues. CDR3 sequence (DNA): TGTGCCAGCAGTTTCTCCCGACAGGGGGCCCACGAGCAGTACTTC. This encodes CASSFSRQGAHEQYF.

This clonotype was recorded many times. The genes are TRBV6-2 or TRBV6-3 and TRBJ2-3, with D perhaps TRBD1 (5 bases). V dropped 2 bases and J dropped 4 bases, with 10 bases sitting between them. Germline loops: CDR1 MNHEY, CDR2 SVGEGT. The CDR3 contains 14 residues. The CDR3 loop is CASSYGQGPDTQYF. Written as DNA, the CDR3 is TGTGCCAGCAGTTACGGGCAGGGCCCAGATACGCAGTATTTT.

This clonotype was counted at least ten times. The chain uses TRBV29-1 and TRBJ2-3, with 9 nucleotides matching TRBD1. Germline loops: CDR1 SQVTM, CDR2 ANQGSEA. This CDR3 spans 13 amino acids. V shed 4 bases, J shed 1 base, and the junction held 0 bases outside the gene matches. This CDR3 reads CSVGQGGTDTQYF. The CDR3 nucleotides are TGCAGCGTTGGACAGGGGGGCACAGATACGCAGTATTTT.

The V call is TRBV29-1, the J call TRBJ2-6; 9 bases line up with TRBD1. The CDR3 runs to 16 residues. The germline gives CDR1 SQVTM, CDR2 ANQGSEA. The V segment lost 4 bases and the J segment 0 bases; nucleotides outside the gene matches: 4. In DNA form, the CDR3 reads TGCAGCGTTGGGTCGACAGGGGGCTCTGGGGCCAACGTCCTGACTTTC. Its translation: CSVGSTGGSGANVLTF. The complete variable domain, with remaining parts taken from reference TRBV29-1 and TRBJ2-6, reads SAVISQKPSRDICQRGTSLTIQCQVDSQVTMMFWYRQQPGQSLTLIATANQGSEATYESGFVIDKFPISRPNLTFSTLTVSNMSPEDSSIYLCSVGSTGGSGANVLTFGAGSRLTVL.

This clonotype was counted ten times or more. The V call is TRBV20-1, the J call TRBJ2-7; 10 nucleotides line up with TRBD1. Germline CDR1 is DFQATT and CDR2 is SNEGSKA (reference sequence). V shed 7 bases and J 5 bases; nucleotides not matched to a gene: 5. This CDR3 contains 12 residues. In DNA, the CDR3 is TGCAGTGGGGGACAGGGGAAAAACGAGCAGTACTTC. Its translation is CSGGQGKNEQYF.

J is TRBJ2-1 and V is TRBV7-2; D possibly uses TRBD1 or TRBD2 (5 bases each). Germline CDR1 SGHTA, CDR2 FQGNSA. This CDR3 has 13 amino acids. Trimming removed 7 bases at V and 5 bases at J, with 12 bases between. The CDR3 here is CASNWGPNNEQFF. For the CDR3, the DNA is TGTGCCAGCAACTGGGGACCAAACAATGAGCAGTTCTTC.

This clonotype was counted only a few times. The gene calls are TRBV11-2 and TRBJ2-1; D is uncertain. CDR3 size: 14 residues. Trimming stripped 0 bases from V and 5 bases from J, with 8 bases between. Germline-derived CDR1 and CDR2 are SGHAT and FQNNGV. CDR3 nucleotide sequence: TGTGCCAGCAGCTTAGAAACCCTAAACAATGAGCAGTTCTTC. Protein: CASSLETLNNEQFF.

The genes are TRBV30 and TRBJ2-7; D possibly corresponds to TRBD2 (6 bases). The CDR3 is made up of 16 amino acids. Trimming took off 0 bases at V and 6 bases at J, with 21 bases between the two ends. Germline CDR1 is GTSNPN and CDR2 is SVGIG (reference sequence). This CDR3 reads CAWSVGVGDSWGEQYF. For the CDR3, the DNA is TGTGCCTGGAGTGTAGGCGTGGGGGACTCCTGGGGCGAGCAGTACTTC.

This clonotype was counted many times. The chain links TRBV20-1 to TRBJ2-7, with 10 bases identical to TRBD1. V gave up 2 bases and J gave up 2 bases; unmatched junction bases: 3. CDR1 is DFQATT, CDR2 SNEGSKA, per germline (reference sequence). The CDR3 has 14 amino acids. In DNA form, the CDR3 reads TGCAGTGCTAGATCCGGGACAGGGGCCTACGAGCAGTACTTC. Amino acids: CSARSGTGAYEQYF.

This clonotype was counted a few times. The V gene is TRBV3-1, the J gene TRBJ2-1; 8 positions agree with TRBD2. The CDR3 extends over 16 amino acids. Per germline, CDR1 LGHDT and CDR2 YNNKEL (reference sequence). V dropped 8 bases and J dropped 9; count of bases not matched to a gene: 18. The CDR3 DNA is TGTGCCAGCGCCTTACTTGGCGGGGGGCTCGAGGGTGAGCAGTTCTTC. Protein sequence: CASALLGGGLEGEQFF.

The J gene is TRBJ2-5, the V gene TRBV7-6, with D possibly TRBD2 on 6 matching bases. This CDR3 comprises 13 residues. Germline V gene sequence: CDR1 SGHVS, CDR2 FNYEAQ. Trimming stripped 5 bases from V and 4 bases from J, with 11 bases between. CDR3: CASSAGLLETQYF. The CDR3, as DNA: TGTGCCAGCAGCGCCGGACTATTAGAGACCCAGTACTTC.

CDR3 protein: CASRQGATNEKLFF. The CDR3 region has the DNA TGTGCCAGCAGACAGGGGGCCACTAATGAAAAACTGTTTTTT. J is TRBJ1-4 and V is TRBV6-1; the match to TRBD1 covers 9 bases. CDR3 length: 14 residues. In germline, CDR1 is MNHNS, CDR2 SASEGT. With V trimmed by 6 bases and J by 2 bases, 1 base remained unmatched.

The CDR3 sequence: CATSDRTGFRNEQFF. CDR3 nucleotides: TGTGCCACCAGTGATCGGACAGGGTTTCGCAATGAGCAGTTCTTC. The chain couples TRBV24-1 to TRBJ2-1; 8 bases fit TRBD1. With V trimmed by 3 bases and J by 6 bases, 6 bases remained unmatched. Germline CDR1 reads KGHDR; CDR2 reads SFDVKD. The CDR3 has 15 residues.

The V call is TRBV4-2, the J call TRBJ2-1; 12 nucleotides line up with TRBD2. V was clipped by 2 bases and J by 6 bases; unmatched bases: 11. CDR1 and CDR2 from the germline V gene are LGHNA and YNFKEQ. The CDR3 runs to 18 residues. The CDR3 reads CASSQQRTSGIQGNEQFF. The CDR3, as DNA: TGTGCCAGCAGCCAACAGAGGACTAGCGGGATTCAAGGCAATGAGCAGTTCTTC.

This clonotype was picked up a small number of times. CDR3 region: CASSQSRDSNNEQFF. For the CDR3, the DNA is TGCGCCAGCAGCCAATCCCGGGACAGTAATAATGAGCAGTTCTTC. This rearrangement joins TRBV4-3 to TRBJ2-1; 7 positions match TRBD1. Trimming at V came to 2 bases and at J to 7 bases, leaving 8 bases not matched to a gene. This CDR3 comprises 15 residues. The germline V gene encodes CDR1 LGHNA and CDR2 YSLEER.

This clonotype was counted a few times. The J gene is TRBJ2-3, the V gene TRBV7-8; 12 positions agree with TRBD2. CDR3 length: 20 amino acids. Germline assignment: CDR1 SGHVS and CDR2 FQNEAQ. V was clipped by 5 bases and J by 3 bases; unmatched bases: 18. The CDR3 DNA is TGTGCCAGCAGCGCCCGAGCGTACTCCACACTAGCGGGAGGTACAGATACGCAGTATTTT. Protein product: CASSARAYSTLAGGTDTQYF. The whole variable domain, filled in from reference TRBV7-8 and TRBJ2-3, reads GAGVSQSPRYKVAKRGQDVALRCDPISGHVSLFWYQQALGQGPEFLTYFQNEAQLDKSGLPSDRFFAERPEGSVSTLKIQRTQQEDSAVYLCASSARAYSTLAGGTDTQYFGPGTRLTVL.

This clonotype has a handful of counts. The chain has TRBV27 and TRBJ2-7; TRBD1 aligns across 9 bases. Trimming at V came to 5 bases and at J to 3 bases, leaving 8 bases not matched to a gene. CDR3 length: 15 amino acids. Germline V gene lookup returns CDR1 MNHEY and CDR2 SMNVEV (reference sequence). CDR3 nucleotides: TGTGCCAGCAGTCTCACCGGGACAGGGTTCTACGAGCAGTACTTC. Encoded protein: CASSLTGTGFYEQYF.